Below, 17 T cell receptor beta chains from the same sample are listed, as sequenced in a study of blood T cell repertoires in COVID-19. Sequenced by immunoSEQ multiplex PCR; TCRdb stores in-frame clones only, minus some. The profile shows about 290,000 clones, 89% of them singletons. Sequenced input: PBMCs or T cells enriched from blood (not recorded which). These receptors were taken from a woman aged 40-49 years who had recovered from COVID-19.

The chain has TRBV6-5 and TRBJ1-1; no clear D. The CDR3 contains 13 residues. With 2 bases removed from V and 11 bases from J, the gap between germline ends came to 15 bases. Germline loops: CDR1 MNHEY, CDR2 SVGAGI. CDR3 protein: CASSYMRNGWAFF. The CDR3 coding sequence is TGTGCCAGCAGTTACATGCGAAATGGTTGGGCTTTCTTT.

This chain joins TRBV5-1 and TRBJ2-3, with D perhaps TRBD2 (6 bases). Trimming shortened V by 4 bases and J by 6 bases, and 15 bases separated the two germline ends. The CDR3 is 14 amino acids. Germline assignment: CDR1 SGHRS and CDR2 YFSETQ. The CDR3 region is CASSPSAGTDTQYF. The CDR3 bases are TGCGCCAGCAGCCCAAGCGCGGGAACGGATACGCAGTATTTT.

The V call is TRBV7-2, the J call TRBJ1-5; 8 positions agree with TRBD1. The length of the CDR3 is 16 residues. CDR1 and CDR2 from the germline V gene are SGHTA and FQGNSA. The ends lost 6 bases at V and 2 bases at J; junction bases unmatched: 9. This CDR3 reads CASSRTGRTGNQPQHF. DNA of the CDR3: TGTGCCAGCAGTCGGACAGGGCGTACGGGCAATCAGCCCCAGCATTTT.

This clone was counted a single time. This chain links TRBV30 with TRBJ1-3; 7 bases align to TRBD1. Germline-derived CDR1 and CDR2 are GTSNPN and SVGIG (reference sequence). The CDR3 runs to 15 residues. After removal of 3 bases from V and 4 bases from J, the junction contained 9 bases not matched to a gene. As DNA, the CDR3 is TGTGCCTGGAGGACGGGACAGTACCAGGGAAACACCATATATTTT. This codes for CAWRTGQYQGNTIYF.

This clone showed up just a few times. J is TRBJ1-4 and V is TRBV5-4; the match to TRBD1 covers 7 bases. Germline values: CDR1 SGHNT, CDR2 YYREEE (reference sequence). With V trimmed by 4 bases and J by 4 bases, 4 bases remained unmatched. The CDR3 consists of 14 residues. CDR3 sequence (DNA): TGTGCCAGCAGCACTACAGGGGATAATGAAAAACTGTTTTTT. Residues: CASSTTGDNEKLFF. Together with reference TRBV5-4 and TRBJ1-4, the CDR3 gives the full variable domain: ETGVTQSPTHLIKTRGQQVTLRCSSQSGHNTVSWYQQALGQGPQFIFQYYREEENGRGNFPPRFSGLQFPNYSSELNVNALELDDSALYLCASSTTGDNEKLFFGSGTQLSVL.

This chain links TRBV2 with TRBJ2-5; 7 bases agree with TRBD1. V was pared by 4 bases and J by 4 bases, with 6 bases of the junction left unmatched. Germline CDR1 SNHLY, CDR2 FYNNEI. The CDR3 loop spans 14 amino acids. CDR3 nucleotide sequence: TGTGCCAGCAGTGCAGACAGGGTCCGAGAGACCCAGTACTTC. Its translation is CASSADRVRETQYF.

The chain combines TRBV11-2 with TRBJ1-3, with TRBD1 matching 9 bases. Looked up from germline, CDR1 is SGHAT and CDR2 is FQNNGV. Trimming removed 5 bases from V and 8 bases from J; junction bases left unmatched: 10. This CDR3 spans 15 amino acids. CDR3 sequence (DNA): TGTGCCAGCAGCATCCGGGACAGGGCGGTCCACACCATATATTTT. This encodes CASSIRDRAVHTIYF.

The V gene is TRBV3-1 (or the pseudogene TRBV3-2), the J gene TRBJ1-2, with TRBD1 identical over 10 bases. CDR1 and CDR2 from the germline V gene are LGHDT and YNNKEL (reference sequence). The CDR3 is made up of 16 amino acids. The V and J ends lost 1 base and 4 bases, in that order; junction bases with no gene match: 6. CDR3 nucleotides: TGTGCCAGCAGCCAAGCTACGGGACAGGGGATCTATGGCTACACCTTC. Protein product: CASSQATGQGIYGYTF.

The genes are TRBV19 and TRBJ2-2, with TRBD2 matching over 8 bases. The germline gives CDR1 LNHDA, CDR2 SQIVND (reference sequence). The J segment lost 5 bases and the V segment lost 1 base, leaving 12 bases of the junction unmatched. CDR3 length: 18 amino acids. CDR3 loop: CASSIGAPGGPGTGELFF. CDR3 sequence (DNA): TGTGCCAGTAGTATAGGGGCTCCGGGGGGGCCGGGAACCGGGGAGCTGTTTTTT. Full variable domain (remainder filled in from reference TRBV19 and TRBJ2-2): DGGITQSPKYLFRKEGQNVTLSCEQNLNHDAMYWYRQDPGQGLRLIYYSQIVNDFQKGDIAEGYSVSREKKESFPLTVTSAQKNPTAFYLCASSIGAPGGPGTGELFFGEGSRLTVL.

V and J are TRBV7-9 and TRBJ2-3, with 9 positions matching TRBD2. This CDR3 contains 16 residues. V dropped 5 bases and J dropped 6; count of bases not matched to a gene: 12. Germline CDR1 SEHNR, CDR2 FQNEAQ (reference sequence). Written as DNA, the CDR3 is TGTGCCAGCAGCCCCTCCCCAGCGGGAGGACTGGATACGCAGTATTTT. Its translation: CASSPSPAGGLDTQYF.

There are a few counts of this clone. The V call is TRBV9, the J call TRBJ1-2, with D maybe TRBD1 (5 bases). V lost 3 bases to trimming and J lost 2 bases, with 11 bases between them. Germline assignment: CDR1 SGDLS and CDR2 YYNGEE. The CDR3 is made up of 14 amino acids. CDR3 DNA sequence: TGTGCCAGCAGCGAGGGGAAAATAAACTATGGCTACACCTTC. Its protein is CASSEGKINYGYTF. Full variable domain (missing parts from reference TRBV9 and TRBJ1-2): DSGVTQTPKHLITATGQRVTLRCSPRSGDLSVYWYQQSLDQGLQFLIQYYNGEERAKGNILERFSAQQFPDLHSELNLSSLELGDSALYFCASSEGKINYGYTFGSGTRLTVV.

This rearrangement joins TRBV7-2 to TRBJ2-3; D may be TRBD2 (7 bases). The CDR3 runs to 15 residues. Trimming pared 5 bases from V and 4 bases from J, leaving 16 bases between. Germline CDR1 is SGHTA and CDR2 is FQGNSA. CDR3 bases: TGTGCCAGCAGCGTCCGTGGGGGGGCCTCAGATACGCAGTATTTT. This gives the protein CASSVRGGASDTQYF.

CDR3 DNA sequence: TGTGCCAGCAGCTTGGTTTCTTCGGGGAGGACTTTCTTT. Its protein product is CASSLVSSGRTFF. The chain recombines TRBV5-6 with TRBJ1-1; the D is unclear. Germline CDR1 is SGHDT and CDR2 is YYEEEE. V was trimmed by 0 bases and J by 12 bases, leaving 15 bases between them. The CDR3 contains 13 residues.

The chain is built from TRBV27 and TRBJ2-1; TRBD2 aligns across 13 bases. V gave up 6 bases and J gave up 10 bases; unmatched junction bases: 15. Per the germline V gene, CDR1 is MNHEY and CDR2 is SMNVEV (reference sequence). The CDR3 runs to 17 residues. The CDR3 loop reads CASRSRPTSGGAWEQFF. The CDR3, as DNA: TGTGCCAGCAGGTCCCGACCCACTAGCGGGGGGGCCTGGGAGCAGTTCTTC.

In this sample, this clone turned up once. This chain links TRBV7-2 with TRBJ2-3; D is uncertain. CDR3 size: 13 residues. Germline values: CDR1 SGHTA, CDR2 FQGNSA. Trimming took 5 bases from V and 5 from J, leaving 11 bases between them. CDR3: CASSRTSGDTQYF. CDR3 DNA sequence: TGTGCCAGCAGCCGAACCTCGGGAGATACGCAGTATTTT.

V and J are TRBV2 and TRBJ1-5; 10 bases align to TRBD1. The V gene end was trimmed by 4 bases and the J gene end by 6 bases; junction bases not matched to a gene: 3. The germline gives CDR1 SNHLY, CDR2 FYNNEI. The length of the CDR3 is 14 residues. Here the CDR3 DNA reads TGTGCCAGCAGTGGGACAGGGGGGAGTCAGCCCCAGCATTTT. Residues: CASSGTGGSQPQHF.

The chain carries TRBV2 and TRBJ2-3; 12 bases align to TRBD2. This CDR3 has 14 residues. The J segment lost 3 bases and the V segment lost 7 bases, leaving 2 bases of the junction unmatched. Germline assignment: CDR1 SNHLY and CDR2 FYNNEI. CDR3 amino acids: CASILAGGTDTQYF. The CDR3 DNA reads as TGTGCCAGCATACTAGCGGGGGGTACAGATACGCAGTATTTT.